The 9 T cell receptor beta chains below were found in one sample sequenced in a study of blood T cell repertoires in COVID-19. The protocol was immunoSEQ multiplex PCR, while the TCRdb copy is restricted to in-frame clones and leaves out a portion. Of some 270,000 clones listed, approximately 89% are singletons. The sequenced sample consisted of peripheral blood. These receptors all come from a woman aged 55-69 years who had recovered from COVID-19.

The V gene is TRBV6-2 or TRBV6-3, the J gene TRBJ2-7, with TRBD2 matching over 7 bases. The CDR3 runs to 14 residues. Per the germline V gene, CDR1 is MNHEY and CDR2 is SVGEGT. The trim removed 5 bases at V and 6 bases at J, leaving 10 bases unmatched. The CDR3 coding sequence is TGTGCCAGCAGTCCCGGGACCACGGGAGGCGAGCAGTACTTC. Translating gives CASSPGTTGGEQYF.

This clone was found a few times. The chain joins TRBV28 to TRBJ2-3, with 8 positions matching TRBD1. The J segment lost 6 bases and the V segment lost 5 bases, leaving 13 bases of the junction unmatched. This CDR3 spans 16 amino acids. Germline V gene lookup returns CDR1 MDHEN and CDR2 SYDVKM. CDR3 residues: CASSPLGQGASDTQYF. In nucleotides, the CDR3 is TGTGCCAGCAGTCCTTTAGGCCAGGGGGCGTCTGATACGCAGTATTTT.

This chain joins TRBV27 and TRBJ2-7; weak D call: TRBD2 (6 bases). CDR1 is MNHEY and CDR2 is SMNVEV in the germline V gene (reference sequence). CDR3 size: 15 residues. V shed 0 bases and J shed 2 bases, with 11 bases lying between them. CDR3 amino acids: CASSLSAAGTYEQYF. For the CDR3, the DNA is TGTGCCAGCAGTTTATCGGCGGCGGGAACCTACGAGCAGTACTTC.

In its sample, this clone was seen once. V and J are TRBV6-2 or TRBV6-3 and TRBJ2-7; D might be TRBD2 (5 bases). This CDR3 has 15 residues. Germline-derived CDR1 and CDR2 are MNHEY and SVGEGT. V lost 6 bases, J lost 5 bases, and 20 bases lay in between. The CDR3 here is CASSPYRTPWNEQYF. Written as DNA, the CDR3 is TGTGCCAGCAGCCCTTATCGGACTCCTTGGAACGAGCAGTACTTC.

The rearrangement joins TRBV5-1 to TRBJ1-1; 7 bases map to TRBD1. This CDR3 comprises 14 residues. Trimming removed 0 bases from V and 4 bases from J; junction bases left unmatched: 3. Germline V gives CDR1 SGHRS, CDR2 YFSETQ. The CDR3 DNA reads as TGCGCCAGCAGCTTGGGACAGGGCGCCACTGAAGCTTTCTTT. It is translated as CASSLGQGATEAFF.

This chain connects TRBV6-5 to TRBJ2-5; 12 bases line up with TRBD1. The trim removed 6 bases at V and 3 bases at J, leaving 5 bases unmatched. In germline, CDR1 is MNHEY, CDR2 SVGAGI. The CDR3 covers 15 residues. The CDR3 region has the DNA TGTGCCAGCAGCAAGGGGACAGGGGGCGAAGAGACCCAGTACTTC. Protein product: CASSKGTGGEETQYF.

The CDR3 protein is CSAKGVYEQYF. DNA for the CDR3: TGCAGTGCTAAGGGGGTTTACGAGCAGTACTTC. The rearrangement joins TRBV20-1 to TRBJ2-7, with a possible D match to TRBD1 (6 bases). Trimming stripped 4 bases from V and 4 bases from J, with 8 bases between. Per the germline V gene, CDR1 is DFQATT and CDR2 is SNEGSKA (reference sequence). This CDR3 region has 11 residues.

The rearrangement joins TRBV28 to TRBJ1-1, with D possibly being TRBD1 (6 bases). Looked up from germline, CDR1 is MDHEN and CDR2 is SYDVKM. This CDR3 region has 15 residues. V was cut by 4 bases and J by 4 bases, with 16 bases left in between. The chain's CDR3 is CASSSPGHRATEAFF. The CDR3 nucleotides are TGTGCCAGCAGTTCACCGGGACATCGGGCCACTGAAGCTTTCTTT.

V is TRBV28 and J is TRBJ2-3, with D perhaps TRBD1 (6 bases). Per germline, CDR1 MDHEN and CDR2 SYDVKM. Trimming pared 4 bases from V and 2 bases from J, leaving 7 bases between. The CDR3 is 13 residues long. The CDR3 sequence is CASSSGDTDTQYF. The CDR3 nucleotides read TGTGCCAGCAGTTCAGGGGACACAGATACGCAGTATTTT.